This TCR beta chain was observed in a study of OX40 agonist ivuxolimab in advanced cancers. Germline lookup yields CDR1 MNHEY and CDR2 SVGAGI. The CDR3 runs to 13 residues. Trimming cost V 7 bases and J 1 base, with 10 bases left between them. Here immunoSEQ multiplex PCR was the method, and the copy in TCRdb shows in-frame clones only, minus some. Counted here are fewer than 85,000 clones, 85% to 90% occurring once; the ten biggest clones make up approximately 10%. The clonotype originates from an adult with an advanced solid tumor such as melanoma, head and neck, liver or kidney cancer. The specimen comprised CD4+ or CD8+ T cells sorted from blood, sampled in a trial of the OX40 agonist ivuxolimab. The genes are TRBV6-5 and TRBJ1-1; D ambiguous. CDR3 region: CASKTRGNTEAFF. CDR3 nucleotides: TGTGCCAGCAAAACCCGGGGGAACACTGAAGCTTTCTTT.